The next 6 T cell receptor beta chains were all read from a single sample in a study of Graves' ophthalmopathy and Graves' hyperthyroidism. Beta-chain TCR CDR3 regions were amplified from RNA transcripts. First-round RT-PCR employed HTBI primers, with a second-round multiplex PCR after it. MiXCR, applied by TCRdb to the multiplex PCR reads, yields one record per CDR3 protein. The sample records under 250,000 distinct CDR3 sequences, 20% to 25% being singletons. Input material: peripheral blood. All receptors come from a woman aged 50 to 65 with Graves' ophthalmopathy.

This clonotype has ten or more counts. V and J are TRBV27 and TRBJ2-7, with 13 nucleotides matching TRBD2. The length of the CDR3 is 19 residues. With V trimmed by 3 bases and J by 2 bases, 13 bases remained unmatched. The germline CDR1 and CDR2 sequences are MNHEY and SMNVEV (reference sequence). The DNA for the CDR3 is TGTGCCAGCAGTTTGGTTCGGGGGACTAGCGGGACCGGGACCTACGAGCAGTACTTC. Its protein is CASSLVRGTSGTGTYEQYF.

This clonotype has a count of ten or more. V gene TRBV12-3 or TRBV12-4 combines with J gene TRBJ1-1; D unresolved. This CDR3 is 15 amino acids long. The V end was cut by 7 bases, the J end by 6 bases, with 21 bases between. The DNA for the CDR3 is TGTGCCAGCACCAAAGTGAAGGGTTTGGGCGCTGAAGCTTTCTTT. This codes for CASTKVKGLGAEAFF.

This clonotype has a count of ten or more. The gene calls are TRBV28 and TRBJ1-1; D is ambiguous. V lost 5 bases, J lost 6 bases, and 19 bases lay in between. This CDR3 region has 15 residues. Per germline, CDR1 MDHEN and CDR2 SYDVKM. DNA of the CDR3: TGTGCCAGCAGTCCAAGGATAGGGAGGGCCTCTGAAGCTTTCTTT. Amino acid sequence: CASSPRIGRASEAFF.

This clonotype has a count of ten or more. The J gene is TRBJ2-2, the V gene TRBV2; D possibly uses TRBD1 or TRBD2 (5 bases each). This CDR3 is 13 amino acids long. Deletions cut 7 bases from V and 8 bases from J, with 14 bases between. In germline, CDR1 is SNHLY, CDR2 FYNNEI. The DNA of the CDR3 is TGTGCCAGCACGGAGCAGGGACGGGGGGAGCTGTTTTTT. This translates into CASTEQGRGELFF.

This clonotype was recorded many times. V usage is TRBV28 and J usage is TRBJ2-5, with TRBD1 as a possible D gene (6 bases). The germline CDR1 and CDR2 sequences are MDHEN and SYDVKM. V lost 5 bases and J 1 base, leaving 17 bases between the germline ends. CDR3 length: 16 residues. Here the CDR3 reads CASSKPGLQGQETQYF. The CDR3 nucleotides read TGTGCCAGCAGTAAACCGGGGCTACAGGGCCAAGAGACCCAGTACTTC. The full variable domain, with the rest looked up from reference TRBV28 and TRBJ2-5, is DVKVTQSSRYLVKRTGEKVFLECVQDMDHENMFWYRQDPGLGLRLIYFSYDVKMKEKGDIPEGYSVSREKKERFSLILESASTNQTSMYLCASSKPGLQGQETQYFGPGTRLLVL.

This clonotype showed up just a few times. The rearrangement joins TRBV11-2 to TRBJ2-6; a possible D gene is TRBD1 (5 bases). Germline V lookup: CDR1 SGHAT, CDR2 FQNNGV. CDR3 size: 16 residues. V lost 5 bases to trimming and J lost 2 bases, with 13 bases between them. Written as DNA, the CDR3 is TGTGCCAGCAGCGGCAGGGTGGTAGCTGGGGCCAACGTCCTGACTTTC. Amino acid sequence: CASSGRVVAGANVLTF.